This TCR beta chain was identified during a study of cytomegalovirus exposure and HLA in healthy donors. Study-wide results and caveats: According to reports, the classifier identified cytomegalovirus status with high specificity and sensitivity. In vitro confirmation showed a few CMV-associated chains to be CMV antigen specific.

On this clone: Antigen unknown.

TCRdb's table, derived via immunoSEQ multiplex PCR, lists solely in-frame clones and lacks some. The sample lists under 300,000 clones; roughly 89% were seen once. Germline lookup yields CDR1 SGHAT and CDR2 FQNNGV. The CDR3 length is 16 residues. The V end was cut by 6 bases, the J end by 2 bases, with 18 bases between. This TCR derives from a woman aged 18-29 years in good health and CMV-seronegative. The chain couples TRBV11-2 to TRBJ2-3, with D tentatively TRBD1 (6 bases). The sequencing input was PBMCs. In nucleotides, the CDR3 is TGTGCCAGCAGTCTCGTAGGGACACTCAACACAGATACGCAGTATTTT. It codes for CASSLVGTLNTDTQYF.